Sequencing of this TCR beta chain was carried out in a study of ipilimumab plus nivolumab after autologous stem cell transplantation. Study as a whole: Typical patient got 5 ipilimumab doses and fewer than 10 nivolumab doses (median). Both relapsed and primary refractory DLBCL were included.

Assay: immunoSEQ multiplex PCR; the TCRdb copy retains only in-frame clones and omits some. The sample has 15,000 to 20,000 clones, 81% seen once; the top ten hold more than 6.5%. Trimming stripped 5 bases from V and 4 bases from J, with 13 bases between. CDR3 length: 14 residues. Germline V gene sequence: CDR1 MNHEY, CDR2 SMNVEV (reference sequence). This receptor was identified in a male donor with diffuse large B-cell lymphoma. Sample: PBMCs, taken in a trial of ipilimumab plus nivolumab as post-transplant consolidation. The rearrangement links TRBV27 to TRBJ2-3, with D possibly being TRBD1 or TRBD2 (7 bases each). CDR3 coding DNA: TGTGCCAGCAGTATTCAGGGGGGGGCAGATACGCAGTATTTT. Protein: CASSIQGGADTQYF.